The 19 T cell receptor beta chains reported below all come from one sample, sequenced in a study of cytomegalovirus exposure and HLA in healthy donors. The PCR had 60 Vbeta and 13 Jbeta primers. Only in-frame clones appear in the TCRdb table, and some are missing; sequencing was by immunoSEQ multiplex PCR. The sample lists about 120,000 clones; around four fifths were seen once. Sequenced material: PBMCs. The receptors were sampled from a woman in her forties in good health and CMV-seropositive.

The chain recombines TRBV27 with TRBJ1-5; D gene ambiguous. The V and J ends lost 5 bases and 2 bases respectively, with 10 bases between them. This CDR3 contains 14 residues. Germline-derived CDR1 and CDR2 are MNHEY and SMNVEV (reference sequence). CDR3: CASSPWQGNQPQHF. The CDR3 DNA follows: TGTGCCAGCAGTCCTTGGCAGGGCAATCAGCCCCAGCATTTT.

The V gene is TRBV9, the J gene TRBJ1-2, with 7 bases lining up with TRBD1. Germline CDR1 and CDR2: SGDLS and YYNGEE. The CDR3 extends over 15 amino acids. Losses at the gene ends were 4 bases for V and 7 bases for J; bases not matched to a gene: 13. CDR3 in DNA: TGTGCCAGCAGCCCGCGACAGGGCAGTTTGTCTGGCTACACCTTC. Translated: CASSPRQGSLSGYTF.

V usage is TRBV28 and J usage is TRBJ1-3; D is undetermined. With 3 bases removed from V and 2 bases from J, the gap between germline ends came to 8 bases. Germline CDR1 and CDR2: MDHEN and SYDVKM. CDR3 length: 14 amino acids. CDR3 sequence reads: CASSFAGAGNTIYF. The CDR3 DNA sequence: TGTGCCAGCAGTTTTGCAGGTGCTGGAAACACCATATATTTT.

The gene calls are TRBV19 and TRBJ1-2, with TRBD1 identical over 8 bases. Germline V CDR1 and CDR2: LNHDA, SQIVND (reference sequence). After removal of 5 bases from V and 8 bases from J, the junction contained 4 bases not matched to a gene. This CDR3 region has 12 residues. Written as DNA, the CDR3 is TGTGCCAGTAGTGTGGGACAGGAGGGCTACACCTTC. This gives the protein CASSVGQEGYTF. The variable domain in full, with the rest retrieved from reference TRBV19 and TRBJ1-2, is DGGITQSPKYLFRKEGQNVTLSCEQNLNHDAMYWYRQDPGQGLRLIYYSQIVNDFQKGDIAEGYSVSREKKESFPLTVTSAQKNPTAFYLCASSVGQEGYTFGSGTRLTVV.

The chain links TRBV6-1 to TRBJ2-1; D might be TRBD2 (6 bases). Germline V gives CDR1 MNHNS, CDR2 SASEGT. This CDR3 region has 13 residues. With 3 bases removed from V and 8 bases from J, the gap between germline ends came to 11 bases. CDR3 amino acids: CASSETGVYEQFF. Here the CDR3 DNA reads TGTGCCAGCAGTGAGACGGGAGTTTATGAGCAGTTCTTC.

The table lists this clone with a count of one. The chain recombines TRBV4-3 with TRBJ2-7, with D uncertain. CDR1 is LGHNA and CDR2 is YSLEER in the germline V gene. The CDR3 spans 14 residues. The V end lost 0 bases, the J end lost 5 bases, and 11 bases lay between the germline ends. DNA for the CDR3: TGCGCCAGCAGCCAAGATTGGAGTGGCAACGAGCAGTACTTC. Translating gives CASSQDWSGNEQYF.

The V call is TRBV19, the J call TRBJ2-3; no reliable D call. The V gene lost 3 bases and the J gene lost 1 base, with 11 bases spanning the gap. The CDR3 is 15 residues long. CDR1 is LNHDA, CDR2 SQIVND, per germline (reference sequence). DNA for the CDR3: TGTGCCAGTAGTATTAGCCGGTTAGGCACAGATACGCAGTATTTT. Its protein product is CASSISRLGTDTQYF.

The V and J genes are TRBV2 and TRBJ1-5; D not resolved. Germline-derived CDR1 and CDR2 are SNHLY and FYNNEI. The CDR3 has 15 residues. V was clipped by 4 bases and J by 0 bases, with 10 bases between them. CDR3 sequence: CASSAQDYSNQPQHF. In DNA, the CDR3 is TGTGCCAGCAGTGCTCAGGATTATAGCAATCAGCCCCAGCATTTT.

This chain uses TRBV28 with TRBJ2-7; maybe TRBD2 (7 bases). The CDR3 is 12 residues long. The V end was cut by 8 bases, the J end by 4 bases, with 12 bases between. Per germline, CDR1 MDHEN and CDR2 SYDVKM. CDR3 in amino acids: CASGRGVYEQYF. The CDR3 DNA follows: TGTGCCAGCGGGAGGGGGGTATACGAGCAGTACTTC. Using reference TRBV28 and TRBJ2-7 for the parts outside the CDR3, the full variable domain is DVKVTQSSRYLVKRTGEKVFLECVQDMDHENMFWYRQDPGLGLRLIYFSYDVKMKEKGDIPEGYSVSREKKERFSLILESASTNQTSMYLCASGRGVYEQYFGPGTRLTVT.

This chain links TRBV10-3 with TRBJ2-1; TRBD2 agrees at 7 bases. There are 13 residues in the CDR3. The V segment lost 3 bases and the J segment 12 bases; nucleotides outside the gene matches: 8. From germline, CDR1 is ENHRY and CDR2 SYGVKD. CDR3 region: CAISDGDYVWQFF. The CDR3 DNA sequence: TGTGCCATCAGTGACGGGGACTACGTTTGGCAGTTCTTC.

This chain joins TRBV7-8 and TRBJ2-7, with 12 nucleotides matching TRBD2. The CDR3 totals 17 residues. The germline V gene has CDR1 SGHVS and CDR2 FQNEAQ. Unmatched junction bases numbered 12, after V lost 3 bases and J lost 6 bases. The CDR3 nucleotides read TGTGCCAGCAGCTTGGGGATTCTAGCGGGAGGGATGGGCGAGCAGTACTTC. Translated: CASSLGILAGGMGEQYF.

This clone was seen a few times. V gene TRBV7-6 combines with J gene TRBJ1-2; the D is unclear. The CDR3 totals 14 residues. The germline V gene encodes CDR1 SGHVS and CDR2 FNYEAQ. The ends were cut back, 5 bases at V and 2 bases at J, with 12 bases in the middle. The CDR3 region is CASSPQTENYGYTF. DNA for the CDR3: TGTGCCAGCAGCCCCCAAACGGAGAACTATGGCTACACCTTC.

The rearrangement links TRBV7-9 to TRBJ2-7; no clear D. Trimming cost V 0 bases and J 5 bases, with 14 bases left between them. Germline CDR1 SEHNR, CDR2 FQNEAQ (reference sequence). There are 15 residues in the CDR3. DNA for the CDR3: TGTGCCAGCAGCTTAGCGCTAGGCCCGTTGGACGAGCAGTACTTC. This codes for CASSLALGPLDEQYF.

DNA of the CDR3: TGTGCCAGCACCCTGCTTGTAAGACTAGCGGCACTAGGGCAGTACTTC. It is translated as CASTLLVRLAALGQYF. The gene calls are TRBV4-2 and TRBJ2-7; 9 bases are shared with TRBD2. Germline CDR1 reads LGHNA; CDR2 reads YNFKEQ. Losses at the gene ends were 7 bases for V and 9 bases for J; bases not matched to a gene: 19. The CDR3 spans 16 residues.

The chain uses TRBV28 and TRBJ2-2, with TRBD1 matching over 7 bases. CDR1 is MDHEN, CDR2 SYDVKM, per germline. With 1 base clipped from V and 7 bases from J, the junction kept 6 bases outside the gene matches. This CDR3 is 15 amino acids long. The CDR3 here is CASSLSGTAYGELFF. The DNA for the CDR3 is TGTGCCAGCAGTTTATCCGGGACAGCGTACGGGGAGCTGTTTTTT.

This clone was found once. V gene TRBV6-5 combines with J gene TRBJ1-2; D may be TRBD1 (6 bases). Trimming took 5 bases from V and 7 from J, leaving 11 bases between them. This CDR3 is 12 amino acids long. Per germline, CDR1 MNHEY and CDR2 SVGAGI. Written as DNA, the CDR3 is TGTGCCAGCAGTGAAGACAGGATTGGCTACACCTTC. This codes for CASSEDRIGYTF.

The chain employs TRBV4-1 and TRBJ2-1, with 14 bases identical to TRBD2. Germline trimming cut 3 bases from V and 0 bases from J; bases unmatched to any gene: 13. The V gene's germline CDR1 is MGHRA and CDR2 YSYEKL. The length of the CDR3 is 21 residues. The CDR3 DNA sequence: TGCGCCAGCAGCCACGCTGGGACTAGCGGGAGTAGGGGGAGCTCCTACAATGAGCAGTTCTTC. Translating gives CASSHAGTSGSRGSSYNEQFF.

This chain uses TRBV9 with TRBJ2-3; possibly TRBD2 for D (5 bases). Per the germline V gene, CDR1 is SGDLS and CDR2 is YYNGEE. This CDR3 spans 13 amino acids. Trimming left V 3 bases short and J 7 bases short, with 12 bases between. CDR3 residues: CASSAQDFHTQYF. CDR3 nucleotide sequence: TGTGCCAGCAGCGCTCAGGACTTCCATACGCAGTATTTT.

The table lists this clone with a few counts. The chain recombines TRBV6-5 with TRBJ2-4; perhaps TRBD2 as D (6 bases). CDR3 length: 13 residues. Germline CDR1 is MNHEY and CDR2 is SVGAGI. V was shortened by 5 bases and J by 6 bases, with 11 bases between the two germline ends. The CDR3 loop reads CASSETRRNIQYF. The CDR3, as DNA: TGTGCCAGCAGTGAGACTAGAAGAAACATTCAGTACTTC.